These 21 T cell receptor beta chains were all obtained from the same sample, sequenced in a study of cytomegalovirus exposure and HLA in healthy donors. PCR primers comprised 60 Vbeta and 13 Jbeta primers. Profiled with immunoSEQ multiplex PCR; TCRdb holds only in-frame clones, not every one. The sample lists approximately 190,000 clones, about 80% occurring once. Source material: PBMCs. These receptor sequences come from a woman in her fifties or sixties in good health and CMV-seropositive.

This clone was detected once. CDR3 sequence reads: CASSVGGPPDTQYF. The CDR3 nucleotides read TGTGCCAGCAGCGTAGGTGGGCCCCCAGATACGCAGTATTTT. This chain uses TRBV9 with TRBJ2-3; D not certain. Germline CDR1 SGDLS, CDR2 YYNGEE. Trimming pared 0 bases from V and 4 bases from J, leaving 9 bases between. The CDR3 runs 14 residues.

This clone showed up just a few times. This chain links TRBV6-5 with TRBJ2-5; 8 bases map to TRBD1. The CDR3 is 13 residues long. Germline V gene lookup returns CDR1 MNHEY and CDR2 SVGAGI. The ends lost 7 bases at V and 3 bases at J; junction bases unmatched: 4. This chain's CDR3 is CASKKTGEETQYF. The CDR3 DNA reads as TGTGCCAGCAAAAAGACAGGGGAAGAGACCCAGTACTTC.

This clone has more than one count but fewer than ten. This chain connects TRBV5-1 to TRBJ2-2; 10 nucleotides align to TRBD2. There are 16 residues in the CDR3. The trim removed 4 bases at V and 2 bases at J, leaving 5 bases unmatched. Per germline, CDR1 SGHRS and CDR2 YFSETQ. DNA of the CDR3: TGCGCCAGCAGCCGGGGACTAGCGACCAACACCGGGGAGCTGTTTTTT. This encodes CASSRGLATNTGELFF.

V is TRBV6-6 and J is TRBJ1-2, with 9 bases lining up with TRBD1. Germline V gene data show CDR1 as MNHNY and CDR2 as SVGAGI (reference sequence). Trimming took 2 bases from V and 6 from J; bases not matched to a gene: 1. The CDR3 contains 13 residues. As DNA, the CDR3 is TGTGCCAGCAGTTACGGACAGGGGCATGGCTACACCTTC. This encodes CASSYGQGHGYTF.

The chain carries TRBV7-2 and TRBJ2-3; 12 bases are shared with TRBD2. Trimming took 4 bases from V and 0 from J; bases not matched to a gene: 11. The CDR3 is 19 amino acids. Germline V gene sequence: CDR1 SGHTA, CDR2 FQGNSA. CDR3 DNA sequence: TGTGCCAGCAGCTCCCGGCTAGCGGGGGGGCTGCTAAGCACAGATACGCAGTATTTT. Translation: CASSSRLAGGLLSTDTQYF.

This clone was counted between two and nine times. The chain combines TRBV5-4 with TRBJ1-6; 9 nucleotides match TRBD1. This CDR3 has 14 amino acids. Germline loops: CDR1 SGHNT, CDR2 YYREEE (reference sequence). With 3 bases clipped from V and 6 bases from J, the junction kept 1 base outside the gene matches. Here the CDR3 reads CASSWGQGNSPLHF. As DNA, the CDR3 is TGTGCCAGCAGCTGGGGACAGGGTAATTCACCCCTCCACTTT.

The chain has TRBV6-5 and TRBJ1-5; weak D call: TRBD1 (6 bases). V was shortened by 4 bases and J by 0 bases, with 10 bases between the two germline ends. Germline V gene data show CDR1 as MNHEY and CDR2 as SVGAGI. This CDR3 comprises 15 residues. CDR3 amino acids: CASSSQGLSNQPQHF. DNA for the CDR3: TGTGCCAGCAGTTCTCAGGGGCTTAGCAATCAGCCCCAGCATTTT.

This clone has just one count. This chain joins TRBV7-3 and TRBJ1-2; D may be TRBD1 (6 bases). Germline V lookup: CDR1 SGHTA, CDR2 FQGTGA. CDR3 length: 13 amino acids. The V gene lost 2 bases and the J gene lost 7 bases, with 11 bases spanning the gap. CDR3 nucleotide sequence: TGTGCCAGCAGCTTAGCAGGGGAGGGTGGCTACACCTTC. Translation gives CASSLAGEGGYTF.

CDR3 loop: CASSASSGAIQPQHF. CDR3 nucleotide sequence: TGTGCCAGCTCAGCCTCTTCAGGGGCGATTCAGCCCCAGCATTTT. V is TRBV18 and J is TRBJ1-5; TRBD1 is a possible D gene (6 bases). V lost 5 bases and J 6 bases, leaving 17 bases between the germline ends. Looked up from germline, CDR1 is KGHSH and CDR2 is LQKENI. This CDR3 has 15 residues.

This chain links TRBV4-3 with TRBJ1-4; unclear D gene. The CDR3 spans 14 residues. V was shortened by 2 bases and J by 5 bases, with 9 bases between the two germline ends. The V gene's germline CDR1 is LGHNA and CDR2 YSLEER. The CDR3 region is CASSQIPQNEKLFF. CDR3 in DNA: TGCGCCAGCAGCCAAATTCCGCAGAATGAAAAACTGTTTTTT.

The chain combines TRBV9 with TRBJ2-5, with 7 bases matching TRBD1. The J call is doubtful: the DNA matches TRBJ2-7 better. This CDR3 is built from 15 residues. Per germline, CDR1 SGDLS and CDR2 YYNGEE. This CDR3 is CASSPTTATGAEQYF. In nucleotides, the CDR3 is TGTGCCAGCAGCCCTACAACCGCTACAGGGGCCGAGCAGTACTTC.

To note about this clone: One end of the junction does not line up with germline, which may come from a read error. J is TRBJ2-2 and V is TRBV7-9, with 7 bases aligning to TRBD1. There are 16 residues in the CDR3. CDR1 is SEHNR, CDR2 FQNEAQ, per germline (reference sequence). CDR3 nucleotide sequence: TGTTCCAGCACCTCACAGGGGAGTTGGAACACCGGGGAGCTGTTTTTT. Amino acid sequence: CSSTSQGSWNTGELFF. Full variable domain (outside the CDR3, taken from reference TRBV7-9 and TRBJ2-2): DTGVSQNPRHKITKRGQNVTFRCDPISEHNRLYWYRQTLGQGPEFLTYFQNEAQLEKSRLLSDRFSAERPKGSFSTLEIQRTEQGDSAMYLCSSTSQGSWNTGELFFGEGSRLTVL.

The V gene is TRBV27, the J gene TRBJ2-1; TRBD2 agrees at 13 bases. Germline CDR1 and CDR2: MNHEY and SMNVEV (reference sequence). V dropped 6 bases and J dropped 8; count of bases not matched to a gene: 13. This CDR3 comprises 17 residues. The DNA of the CDR3 is TGTGCCAGCAGCTTTACTAGCGGGGGGGCCGGGAAGCATGAGCAGTTCTTC. It translates to CASSFTSGGAGKHEQFF.

This clone was counted a single time. V gene TRBV11-2 combines with J gene TRBJ2-5; 12 nucleotides match TRBD2. The CDR3 has 16 residues. Germline loops: CDR1 SGHAT, CDR2 FQNNGV. Trimming took 6 bases from V and 4 from J; bases not matched to a gene: 9. CDR3 in DNA: TGTGCCAGCAGTCTAGCCCTAGCGGGGGGGCGAGAGACCCAGTACTTC. Translating it yields CASSLALAGGRETQYF.

This sequence joins TRBV7-8 and TRBJ2-7, with 9 bases fitting TRBD1. CDR1 is SGHVS and CDR2 is FQNEAQ in the germline V gene. The CDR3 extends over 13 amino acids. With V trimmed by 8 bases and J by 4 bases, 6 bases remained unmatched. CDR3 nucleotides: TGTGCCAGCGGGGGGGGACAGGGTTACGAGCAGTACTTC. This codes for CASGGGQGYEQYF.

This chain links TRBV5-8 with TRBJ2-2; D is undetermined. Germline lookup yields CDR1 SGHTS and CDR2 YDEGEE. The CDR3 is made up of 14 amino acids. V was cut by 0 bases and J by 6 bases, with 9 bases left in between. The CDR3 reads CASSLGGPPGELFF. The DNA of the CDR3 is TGTGCCAGCAGCTTGGGTGGGCCCCCCGGGGAGCTGTTTTTT.

The gene calls are TRBV18 and TRBJ1-6; 11 positions agree with TRBD1. V dropped 6 bases and J dropped 7; count of bases not matched to a gene: 8. There are 16 residues in the CDR3. Germline lookup yields CDR1 KGHSH and CDR2 LQKENI. This chain's CDR3 is CASSPDRGLKNSPLHF. DNA of the CDR3: TGTGCCAGCTCCCCGGACAGGGGGCTCAAGAATTCACCCCTCCACTTT.

This clone is a singleton in its sample. One junction end does not reproduce the germline sequence, and a read error may be involved. This chain uses TRBV12-5 with TRBJ2-1; 8 bases line up with TRBD1. Germline assignment: CDR1 LGHNT and CDR2 FRNRAP. The CDR3 covers 14 residues. The CDR3 sequence: CACGGRGPSNEQFF. Here the CDR3 DNA reads TGTGCTTGTGGGGGCAGGGGGCCTAGCAATGAGCAGTTCTTC.

The rearrangement links TRBV6-1 to TRBJ2-7, with 10 bases lining up with TRBD2. V lost 6 bases, J lost 0 bases, and 5 bases stayed unmatched. Per germline, CDR1 MNHNS and CDR2 SASEGT. The CDR3 length is 15 residues. The CDR3, as DNA: TGTGCCAGCAGAATGAGCGGGGGGGCCTCCTACGAGCAGTACTTC. Protein product: CASRMSGGASYEQYF.

V is TRBV4-2 and J is TRBJ1-4; perhaps TRBD1 as D (6 bases). Germline loops: CDR1 LGHNA, CDR2 YNFKEQ. This CDR3 is built from 16 residues. Trimming shortened V by 0 bases and J by 3 bases, and 11 bases separated the two germline ends. The CDR3, as DNA: TGTGCCAGCAGCCAAGATCTACGGACAGCTAATGAAAAACTGTTTTTT. Encoded protein: CASSQDLRTANEKLFF.

The gene calls are TRBV19 and TRBJ1-1; weak D call: TRBD1 (5 bases). The CDR3 is made up of 15 amino acids. The germline V and J ends were trimmed by 5 bases and 7 bases, with 20 bases remaining between them. CDR1 is LNHDA and CDR2 is SQIVND in the germline V gene (reference sequence). CDR3 coding DNA: TGTGCCAGTAGTCCGCACAGTGTAGGGGATGGTGAAGCTTTCTTT. This translates into CASSPHSVGDGEAFF.